These T cell receptor beta chains were read from a single sample in a study of graft-versus-host responses after intestinal transplantation. Clones were read by immunoSEQ multiplex PCR, and TCRdb kept only the in-frame ones, dropping some. The table shows 25,000 to 30,000 clones, with roughly 82% occurring only once. These receptors lack a known antigen. The material sequenced was unstimulated CD4+ T cells sorted from spleen or lymph node cells, taken before intestinal transplant. These receptors all come from a human donor who received an intestinal transplant. The conserved cysteine and the conserved F or W are not part of the CDR3 here. A D gene is named only where the DNA matches it firmly. Some rows have no size entry. The others give once, few or many, or a class for an expanded clone.

V: TRBV6-1; D: .; J: TRBJ1-5; size: once; CDR3: ASSVLAAGPSNQPQH
V: TRBV6-1; D: .; J: TRBJ2-7; size: once; CDR3: ASSPRAPQGEQY
V: TRBV7-2; D: TRBD1; J: TRBJ1-4; size: .; CDR3: ASSLQGGIREKLF
V: TRBV6-4; D: .; J: TRBJ1-1; size: .; CDR3: ASSEQYGNTEAF
V: TRBV5-1; D: .; J: TRBJ1-6; size: .; CDR3: ASSLPDSPLH
V: TRBV20-1; D: .; J: TRBJ1-2; size: .; CDR3: SATANYGYT
V: TRBV5-1; D: .; J: TRBJ2-7; size: .; CDR3: ASSLGRLIREQY
V: TRBV28; D: .; J: TRBJ1-2; size: few; CDR3: ASSQDRYYGYT
V: TRBV28; D: TRBD1; J: TRBJ2-5; size: .; CDR3: ASRGWGTVWETQY
V: TRBV5-6; D: TRBD1; J: TRBJ1-2; size: .; CDR3: ASSWGQYGYT
V: TRBV4-1; D: .; J: TRBJ1-4; size: .; CDR3: ASSRSGALDEKLF
V: TRBV5-1; D: .; J: TRBJ2-2; size: .; CDR3: ASSFRDSTGELF
V: TRBV28; D: TRBD1; J: TRBJ2-3; size: .; CDR3: ASSYSGTGGLDTQY
V: TRBV11-2; D: .; J: TRBJ1-3; size: .; CDR3: ASSLAILQAGNTIY
V: TRBV28; D: .; J: TRBJ2-2; size: once; CDR3: ASSQTRANTGELF
V: TRBV4-1; D: .; J: TRBJ1-2; size: .; CDR3: ASSQEPRYGYT
V: TRBV11-2; D: TRBD2; J: TRBJ2-2; size: .; CDR3: ASSFSGLLTGELF
V: TRBV28; D: .; J: TRBJ2-1; size: .; CDR3: ASSLASRDYNEQF
V: TRBV4-1; D: .; J: TRBJ1-2; size: .; CDR3: ASSQEGAVYGYT
V: TRBV7-2; D: .; J: TRBJ2-2; size: .; CDR3: ASSRPGRGTGELF
V: TRBV6-5; D: .; J: TRBJ2-3; size: .; CDR3: ATSGAGSSDTQY
V: TRBV7-9; D: .; J: TRBJ1-5; size: once; CDR3: ASSEGQVEGSMRNQPQH
V: TRBV10-3; D: TRBD2; J: TRBJ2-7; size: .; CDR3: AISGTSALGEQY
V: TRBV19; D: .; J: TRBJ2-1; size: .; CDR3: ASSPGLSYNEQF
V: TRBV12-5; D: .; J: TRBJ2-5; size: .; CDR3: ASGPGEETQY
V: TRBV6-6; D: TRBD1; J: TRBJ1-1; size: .; CDR3: ASSDRDRGTSF
V: TRBV18; D: TRBD1; J: TRBJ2-2; size: .; CDR3: ASSPRTGKTGELF
V: TRBV5-1; D: TRBD1; J: TRBJ2-7; size: .; CDR3: ASSSRQGPTYEQY
V: TRBV6-6; D: .; J: TRBJ1-2; size: .; CDR3: ASSYRGGSGYT
V: TRBV7-8; D: TRBD2; J: TRBJ2-1; size: .; CDR3: ASSFYAGVAEQF
V: TRBV2; D: .; J: TRBJ1-5; size: .; CDR3: ASKPGVMNQPQH
V: TRBV19; D: .; J: TRBJ2-7; size: few; CDR3: ASSARAAGSPYEQY
V: TRBV7-9; D: TRBD2; J: TRBJ2-1; size: .; CDR3: ASSPLAGGVYEQF
V: TRBV2; D: .; J: TRBJ1-3; size: .; CDR3: ASSPPGAFSGNTIY
V: TRBV12-2; D: .; J: TRBJ2-7; size: .; CDR3: ASRYEQY
V: TRBV18; D: TRBD2; J: TRBJ2-6; size: .; CDR3: ASSPLAGDAGANVLT
V: TRBV5-1; D: TRBD2; J: TRBJ2-5; size: .; CDR3: ASSLFRGEQETQY
V: TRBV4-2; D: .; J: TRBJ2-2; size: .; CDR3: ASSRYGDIMNTGELF
V: TRBV5-4; D: .; J: TRBJ2-1; size: .; CDR3: ASSSPLQGGSYNEQF
V: TRBV7-2; D: TRBD2; J: TRBJ2-1; size: .; CDR3: ASSSNSGNPQF
V: TRBV11-3; D: TRBD2; J: TRBJ2-2; size: .; CDR3: ASSFSGGTGELF
V: TRBV5-1; D: TRBD2; J: TRBJ2-7; size: .; CDR3: ASSLRTSGVTYEQY
V: TRBV5-1; D: .; J: TRBJ2-7; size: .; CDR3: ASSFPGPGVTTPSYEQY
V: TRBV6-4; D: TRBD1; J: TRBJ2-2; size: .; CDR3: ASRWTGDTGELF
V: TRBV6-1; D: TRBD1; J: TRBJ2-1; size: few; CDR3: ASSAGTGGLGEQF
V: TRBV27; D: .; J: TRBJ1-1; size: .; CDR3: ASSLGTEAF
V: TRBV7-3; D: .; J: TRBJ1-1; size: .; CDR3: ASSFRQNTEAF
V: TRBV10-3; D: .; J: TRBJ2-7; size: .; CDR3: AISPSGAGGSYEQY
V: TRBV27; D: .; J: TRBJ1-2; size: few; CDR3: ASSLWGYT